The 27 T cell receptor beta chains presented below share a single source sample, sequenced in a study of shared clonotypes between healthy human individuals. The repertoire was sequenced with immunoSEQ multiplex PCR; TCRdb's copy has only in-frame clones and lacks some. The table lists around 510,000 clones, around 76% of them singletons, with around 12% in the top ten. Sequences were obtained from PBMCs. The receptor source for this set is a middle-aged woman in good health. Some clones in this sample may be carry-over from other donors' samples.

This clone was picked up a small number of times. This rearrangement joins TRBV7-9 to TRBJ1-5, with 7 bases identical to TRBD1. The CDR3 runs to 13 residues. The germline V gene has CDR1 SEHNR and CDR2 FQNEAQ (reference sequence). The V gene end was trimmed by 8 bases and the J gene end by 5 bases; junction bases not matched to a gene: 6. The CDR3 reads CASARDRYQPQHF. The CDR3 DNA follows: TGTGCCAGCGCTAGGGACAGATATCAGCCCCAGCATTTT.

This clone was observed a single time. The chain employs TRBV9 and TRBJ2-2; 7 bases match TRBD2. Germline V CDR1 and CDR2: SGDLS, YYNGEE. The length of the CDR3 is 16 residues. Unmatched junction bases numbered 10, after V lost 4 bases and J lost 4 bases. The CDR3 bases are TGTGCCAGCAGCCCTCGTCTGGGGGGGAGCACCGGGGAGCTGTTTTTT. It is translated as CASSPRLGGSTGELFF.

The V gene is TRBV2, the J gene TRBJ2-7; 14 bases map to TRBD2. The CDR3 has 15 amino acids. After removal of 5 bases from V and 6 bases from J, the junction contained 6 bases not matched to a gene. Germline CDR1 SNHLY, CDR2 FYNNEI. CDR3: CASSRTGLAGVEQYF. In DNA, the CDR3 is TGTGCCAGCAGTAGGACGGGACTAGCGGGAGTCGAGCAGTACTTC.

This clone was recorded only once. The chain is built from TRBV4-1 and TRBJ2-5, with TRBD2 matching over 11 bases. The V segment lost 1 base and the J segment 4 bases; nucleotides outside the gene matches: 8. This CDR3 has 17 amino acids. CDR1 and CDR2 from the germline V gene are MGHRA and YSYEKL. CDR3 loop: CASSQAEGLAARETQYF. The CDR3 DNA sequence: TGCGCCAGCAGCCAAGCTGAGGGACTAGCGGCCCGAGAGACCCAGTACTTC.

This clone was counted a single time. The CDR3 DNA reads as TGTGCCAGCAGCTTTGTCGGAAGGGGAGTCACCGGGGAGCTGTTTTTT. Translation gives CASSFVGRGVTGELFF. The chain links TRBV5-4 to TRBJ2-2; D may match TRBD1 or TRBD2 (5 bases each). This CDR3 region has 16 residues. Per the germline V gene, CDR1 is SGHNT and CDR2 is YYREEE (reference sequence). The ends were cut back, 2 bases at V and 4 bases at J, with 15 bases in the middle.

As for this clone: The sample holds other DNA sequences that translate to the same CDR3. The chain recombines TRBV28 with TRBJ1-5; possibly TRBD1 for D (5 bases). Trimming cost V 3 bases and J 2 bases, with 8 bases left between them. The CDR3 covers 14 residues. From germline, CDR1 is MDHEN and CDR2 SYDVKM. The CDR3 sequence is CASSLWGGNQPQHF. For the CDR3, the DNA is TGTGCCAGCAGTTTGTGGGGGGGCAATCAGCCCCAGCATTTT.

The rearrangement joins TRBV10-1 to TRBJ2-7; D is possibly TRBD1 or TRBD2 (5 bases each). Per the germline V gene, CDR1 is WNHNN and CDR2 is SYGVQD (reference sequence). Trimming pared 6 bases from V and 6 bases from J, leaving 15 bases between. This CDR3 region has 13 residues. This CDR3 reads CASSVGSGGEQYF. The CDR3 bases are TGCGCCAGCAGCGTTGGATCTGGGGGCGAGCAGTACTTC.

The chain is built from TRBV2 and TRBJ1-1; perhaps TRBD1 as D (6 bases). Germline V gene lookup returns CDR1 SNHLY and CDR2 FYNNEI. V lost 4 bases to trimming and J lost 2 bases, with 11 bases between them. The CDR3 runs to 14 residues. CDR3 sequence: CASSADSYNTEAFF. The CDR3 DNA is TGTGCCAGCAGTGCGGACAGTTATAACACTGAAGCTTTCTTT.

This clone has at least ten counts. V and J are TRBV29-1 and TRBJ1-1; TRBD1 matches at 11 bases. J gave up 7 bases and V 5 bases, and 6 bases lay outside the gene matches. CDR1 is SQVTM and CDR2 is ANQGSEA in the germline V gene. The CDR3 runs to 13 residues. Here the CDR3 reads CSVPGTGGFEAFF. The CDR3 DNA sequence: TGCAGCGTTCCCGGGACAGGGGGGTTTGAAGCTTTCTTT.

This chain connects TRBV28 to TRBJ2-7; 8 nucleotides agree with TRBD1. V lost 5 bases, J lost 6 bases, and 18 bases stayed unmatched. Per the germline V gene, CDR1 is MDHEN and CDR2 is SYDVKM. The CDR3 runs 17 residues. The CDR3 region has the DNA TGTGCCAGCAGTCCTCCCCCGACAGGGGTAAGTTCGGCCGAGCAGTACTTC. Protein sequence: CASSPPPTGVSSAEQYF.

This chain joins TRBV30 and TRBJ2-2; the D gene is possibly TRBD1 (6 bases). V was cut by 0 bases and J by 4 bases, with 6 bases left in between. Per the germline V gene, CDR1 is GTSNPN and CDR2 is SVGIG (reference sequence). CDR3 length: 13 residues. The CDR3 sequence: CAWSVGGTGELFF. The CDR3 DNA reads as TGTGCCTGGAGTGTAGGGGGCACCGGGGAGCTGTTTTTT.

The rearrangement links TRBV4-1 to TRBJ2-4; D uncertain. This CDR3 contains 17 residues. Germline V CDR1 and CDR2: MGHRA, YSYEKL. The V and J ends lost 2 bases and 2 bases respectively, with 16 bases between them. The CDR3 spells CASSQPLVGKTKNIQYF. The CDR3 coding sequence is TGCGCCAGCAGCCAACCCCTCGTCGGTAAGACCAAAAACATTCAGTACTTC.

The CDR3 DNA reads TGCAGCGTAGCGGGAGGAGAGACCCAGTACTTC. Translating it yields CSVAGGETQYF. The chain has TRBV29-1 and TRBJ2-5; 9 positions match TRBD2. The CDR3 length is 11 residues. Germline values: CDR1 SQVTM, CDR2 ANQGSEA. V gave up 6 bases and J gave up 4 bases; unmatched junction bases: 0.

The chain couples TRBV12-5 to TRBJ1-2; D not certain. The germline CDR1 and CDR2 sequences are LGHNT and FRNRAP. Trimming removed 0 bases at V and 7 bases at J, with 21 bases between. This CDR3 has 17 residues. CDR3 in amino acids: CASGLVLGRHETRGYTF. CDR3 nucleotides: TGTGCTAGTGGTTTGGTACTGGGTCGACACGAGACGCGTGGCTACACCTTC. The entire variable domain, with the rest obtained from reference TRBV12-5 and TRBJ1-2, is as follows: DARVTQTPRHKVTEMGQEVTMRCQPILGHNTVFWYRQTMMQGLELLAYFRNRAPLDDSGMPKDRFSAEMPDATLATLKIQPSEPRDSAVYFCASGLVLGRHETRGYTFGSGTRLTVV.

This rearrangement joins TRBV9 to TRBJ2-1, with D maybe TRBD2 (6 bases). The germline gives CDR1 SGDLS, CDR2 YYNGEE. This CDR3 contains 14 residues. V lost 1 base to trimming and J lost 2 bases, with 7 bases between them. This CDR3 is CASSVRGTYNEQFF. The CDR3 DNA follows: TGTGCCAGCAGCGTACGGGGGACCTACAATGAGCAGTTCTTC.

CDR3 sequence reads: CASSEGRGDTQYF. The DNA for the CDR3 is TGCGCCAGCAGCGAGGGCCGGGGGGATACGCAGTATTTT. The chain couples TRBV4-3 to TRBJ2-3; D may be TRBD2 (6 bases). Germline lookup yields CDR1 LGHNA and CDR2 YSLEER. Trimming left V 5 bases short and J 6 bases short, with 12 bases between. This CDR3 contains 13 residues.

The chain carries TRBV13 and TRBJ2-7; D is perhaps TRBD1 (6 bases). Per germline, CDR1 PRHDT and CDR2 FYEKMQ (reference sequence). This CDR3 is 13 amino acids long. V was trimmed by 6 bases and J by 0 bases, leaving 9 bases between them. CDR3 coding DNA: TGTGCCAGCAGGACGGACAGCTCCTACGAGCAGTACTTC. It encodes CASRTDSSYEQYF.

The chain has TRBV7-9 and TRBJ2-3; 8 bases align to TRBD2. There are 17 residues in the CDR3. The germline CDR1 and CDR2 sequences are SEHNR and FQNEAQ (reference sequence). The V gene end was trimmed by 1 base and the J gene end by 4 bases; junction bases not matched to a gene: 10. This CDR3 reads CASSLGRGAGGSDTQYF. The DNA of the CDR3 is TGTGCCAGCAGCTTAGGTCGGGGGGCGGGAGGATCAGATACGCAGTATTTT.

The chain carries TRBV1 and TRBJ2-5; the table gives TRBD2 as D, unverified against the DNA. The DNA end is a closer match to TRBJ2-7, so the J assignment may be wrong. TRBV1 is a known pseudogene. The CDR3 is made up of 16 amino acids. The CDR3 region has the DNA TGCACCAGCAGCCAATCCCGCCAGCGGGAGAGAAACGAGCAGTACTTC. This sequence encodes CTSSQSRQRERNEQYF.

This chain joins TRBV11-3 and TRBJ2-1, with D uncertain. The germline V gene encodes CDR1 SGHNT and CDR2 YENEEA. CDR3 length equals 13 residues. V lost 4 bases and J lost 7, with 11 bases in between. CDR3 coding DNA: TGTGCCAGCAGCTCCAGTCCCCGGAATGAGCAGTTCTTC. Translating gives CASSSSPRNEQFF.

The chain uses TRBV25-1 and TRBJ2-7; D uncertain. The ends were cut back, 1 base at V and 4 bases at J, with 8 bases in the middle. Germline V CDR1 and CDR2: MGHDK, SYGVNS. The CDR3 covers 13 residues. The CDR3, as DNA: TGTGCCAGCAGTGAATTTGCTAAATACGAGCAGTACTTC. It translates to CASSEFAKYEQYF.

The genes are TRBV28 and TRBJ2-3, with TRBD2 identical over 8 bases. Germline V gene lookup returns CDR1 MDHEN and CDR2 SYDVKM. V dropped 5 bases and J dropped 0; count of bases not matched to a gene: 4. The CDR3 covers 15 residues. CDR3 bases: TGTGCCAGCAGTATCACTAGCGGTAGCACAGATACGCAGTATTTT. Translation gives CASSITSGSTDTQYF.

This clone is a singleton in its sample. DNA of the CDR3: TGCGCCAGCAGCTTGGTGAGGACTACCAACACCGGGGAGCTGTTTTTT. It translates to CASSLVRTTNTGELFF. The V gene is TRBV5-1, the J gene TRBJ2-2; D is perhaps TRBD2 (6 bases). CDR3 length: 16 residues. Between the trimmed V and J ends, which lost 0 bases and 2 bases, there was a span of 11 bases. In germline, CDR1 is SGHRS, CDR2 YFSETQ. The whole variable domain, filled in from reference TRBV5-1 and TRBJ2-2, reads KAGVTQTPRYLIKTRGQQVTLSCSPISGHRSVSWYQQTPGQGLQFLFEYFSETQRNKGNFPGRFSGRQFSNSRSEMNVSTLELGDSALYLCASSLVRTTNTGELFFGEGSRLTVL.

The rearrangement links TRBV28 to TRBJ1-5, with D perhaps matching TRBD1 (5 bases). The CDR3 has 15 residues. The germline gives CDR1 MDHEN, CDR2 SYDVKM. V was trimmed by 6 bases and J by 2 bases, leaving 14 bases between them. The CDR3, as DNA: TGTGCCAGCAGACCCAGCGGGGGGGGCAATCAGCCCCAGCATTTT. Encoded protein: CASRPSGGGNQPQHF.

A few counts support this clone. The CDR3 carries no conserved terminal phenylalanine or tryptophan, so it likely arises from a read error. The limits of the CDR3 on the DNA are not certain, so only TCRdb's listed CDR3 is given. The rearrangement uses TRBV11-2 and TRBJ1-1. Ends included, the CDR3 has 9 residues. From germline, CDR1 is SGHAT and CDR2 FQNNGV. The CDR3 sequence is CASSLADGV.

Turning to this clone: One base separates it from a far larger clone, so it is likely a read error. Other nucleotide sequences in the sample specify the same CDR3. Here the CDR3 reads CASSLGGVSEQYF. The CDR3 region has the DNA TGTGCTAGCAGCTTAGGAGGGGTTAGCGAGCAGTACTTC. This chain uses TRBV11-1 with TRBJ2-7; perhaps TRBD2 as D (6 bases). CDR3 length: 13 residues. Germline-derived CDR1 and CDR2 are SGHAT and FQDESV (reference sequence).

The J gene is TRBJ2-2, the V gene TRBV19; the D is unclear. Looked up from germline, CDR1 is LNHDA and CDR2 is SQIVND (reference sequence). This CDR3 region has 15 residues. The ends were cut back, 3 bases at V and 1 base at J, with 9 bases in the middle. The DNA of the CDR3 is TGTGCCAGTAGTATTTCGCCGGGGAACACCGGGGAGCTGTTTTTT. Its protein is CASSISPGNTGELFF.